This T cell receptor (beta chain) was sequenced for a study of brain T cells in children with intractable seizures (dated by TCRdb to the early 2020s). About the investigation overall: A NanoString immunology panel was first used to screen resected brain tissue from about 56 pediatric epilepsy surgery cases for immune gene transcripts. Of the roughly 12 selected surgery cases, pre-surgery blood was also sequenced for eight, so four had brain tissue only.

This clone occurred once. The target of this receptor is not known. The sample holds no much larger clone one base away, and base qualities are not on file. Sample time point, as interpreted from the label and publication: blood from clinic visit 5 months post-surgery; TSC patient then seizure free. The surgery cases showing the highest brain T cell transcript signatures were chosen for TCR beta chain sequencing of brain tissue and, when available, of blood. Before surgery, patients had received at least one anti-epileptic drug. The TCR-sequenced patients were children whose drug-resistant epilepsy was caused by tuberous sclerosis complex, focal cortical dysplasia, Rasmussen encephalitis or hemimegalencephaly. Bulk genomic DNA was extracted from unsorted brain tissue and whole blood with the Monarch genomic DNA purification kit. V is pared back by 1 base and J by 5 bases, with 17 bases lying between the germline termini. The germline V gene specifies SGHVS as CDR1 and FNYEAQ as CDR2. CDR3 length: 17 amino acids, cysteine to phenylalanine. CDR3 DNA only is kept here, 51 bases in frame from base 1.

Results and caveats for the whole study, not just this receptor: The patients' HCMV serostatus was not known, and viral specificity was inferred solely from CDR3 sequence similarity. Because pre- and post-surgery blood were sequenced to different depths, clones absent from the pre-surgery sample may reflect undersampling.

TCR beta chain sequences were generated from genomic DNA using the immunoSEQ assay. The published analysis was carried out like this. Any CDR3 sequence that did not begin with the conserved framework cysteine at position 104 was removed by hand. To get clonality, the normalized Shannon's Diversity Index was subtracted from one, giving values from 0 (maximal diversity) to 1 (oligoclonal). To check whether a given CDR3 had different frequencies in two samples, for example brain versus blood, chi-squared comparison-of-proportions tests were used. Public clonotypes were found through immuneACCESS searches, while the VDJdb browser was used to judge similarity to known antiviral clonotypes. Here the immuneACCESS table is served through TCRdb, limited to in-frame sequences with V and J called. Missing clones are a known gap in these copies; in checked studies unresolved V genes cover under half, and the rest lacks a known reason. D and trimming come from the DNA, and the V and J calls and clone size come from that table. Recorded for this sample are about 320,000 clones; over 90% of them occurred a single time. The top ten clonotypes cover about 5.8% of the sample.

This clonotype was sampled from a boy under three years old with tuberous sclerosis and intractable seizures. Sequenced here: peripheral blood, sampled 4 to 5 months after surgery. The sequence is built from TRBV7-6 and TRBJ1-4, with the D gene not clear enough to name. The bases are TGTGCCAGCAGCTTAGAATACCTCAGGCGAGGGAATGAAAAACTGTTTTTT. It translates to CASSLEYLRRGNEKLFF. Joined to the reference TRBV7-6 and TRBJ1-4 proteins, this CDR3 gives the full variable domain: GAGVSQSPRYKVTKRGQDVALRCDPISGHVSLYWYRQALGQGPEFLTYFNYEAQQDKSGLPNDRFSAERPEGSISTLTIQRTEQRDSAMYRCASSLEYLRRGNEKLFFGSGTQLSVL.